Listed below are T cell receptor beta chains from one sample, sequenced in a study of blood T cell repertoires in COVID-19. The method was immunoSEQ multiplex PCR; TCRdb's version includes in-frame clones alone and lacks a portion of them. The sample holds around 230,000 clones, about 90% seen once. Sequenced material: PBMCs or T cells enriched from blood (not recorded which). The receptors stem from a woman aged 25 to 39 with acute COVID-19. Each CDR3 is given with its conserved first and last residue. D genes are given only for firm matches. Only some rows state a clone size, as once, few, many or a class for expanded clones.

v_call	d_call	clone_size	j_call	cdr3_aa	cdr3_nt
TRBV10-1	TRBD2	-	TRBJ2-1	CASSVASGGYNEQFF	TGCGCCAGCAGTGTGGCTAGCGGGGGGTACAATGAGCAGTTCTTC
TRBV19	-	-	TRBJ1-4	CASSISSNRLFF	TGTGCCAGTAGTATCTCGTCGAACAGACTGTTTTTT
TRBV27	TRBD1	-	TRBJ1-6	CASSFWDRPSSPLHF	TGTGCCAGCAGTTTCTGGGACAGGCCTAGTTCACCCCTCCACTTT
TRBV11-2	-	-	TRBJ2-7	CASSFKTGWDYEQYF	TGTGCCAGCAGCTTTAAAACAGGGTGGGATTACGAGCAGTACTTC
TRBV5-4	TRBD2	-	TRBJ2-3	CASSSGLAGSSTDTQYF	TGTGCCAGCAGCTCAGGACTAGCGGGGAGCAGCACAGATACGCAGTATTTT
TRBV18	-	-	TRBJ1-4	CASSGTGSREKLFF	TGTGCCAGCTCAGGCACAGGCAGTAGGGAAAAACTGTTTTTT
TRBV11-2	-	few	TRBJ2-7	CASSLGDISYEQYF	TGTGCCAGCAGCTTAGGAGATATCTCCTACGAGCAGTACTTC
TRBV7-7	TRBD2	-	TRBJ2-3	CASSSGLAGGADTQYF	TGTGCCAGCAGCTCGGGACTAGCGGGGGGTGCAGATACGCAGTATTTT
TRBV6-5	-	-	TRBJ1-1	CASSYNSNTEAFF	TGTGCCAGCAGTTACAACAGTAACACTGAAGCTTTCTTT
TRBV27	-	-	TRBJ2-3	CASSLSRGRDTQYF	TGTGCCAGCAGTTTGAGTAGGGGCCGAGATACGCAGTATTTT
TRBV19	-	once	TRBJ2-3	CATRDDPTTDTQYF	TGTGCCACGCGGGACGACCCCACCACAGATACGCAGTATTTT
TRBV2	-	-	TRBJ2-7	CASSVGRGDEQYF	TGTGCCAGCAGTGTTGGCAGGGGAGACGAGCAGTACTTC
TRBV6-4	-	-	TRBJ2-2	CASSPRGGDTGELFF	TGTGCCAGCAGCCCCCGAGGAGGGGACACCGGGGAGCTGTTTTTT
TRBV6-2/TRBV6-3	TRBD1	-	TRBJ2-7	CASSYTGQGAQYF	TGTGCCAGCAGTTACACCGGACAGGGGGCTCAGTACTTC
TRBV9	-	once	TRBJ2-2	CASSVNFPGELFF	TGTGCCAGCAGCGTAAACTTCCCCGGGGAGCTGTTTTTT
TRBV30	-	-	TRBJ1-3	CAWSVDYGGNTIYF	TGTGCCTGGAGTGTGGACTACGGTGGAAACACCATATATTTT
TRBV19	TRBD2	-	TRBJ2-1	CASSSFHRGGYNEQFF	TGTGCCAGTAGTTCCTTCCACCGGGGGGGCTACAATGAGCAGTTCTTC
TRBV27	-	-	TRBJ1-2	CASSPDSLWDYGYTF	TGTGCCAGCAGCCCCGACAGTCTATGGGACTATGGCTACACCTTC
TRBV4-3	TRBD2	once	TRBJ2-7	CASSQELAETYEQYF	TGCGCCAGCAGCCAAGAACTAGCGGAGACCTACGAGCAGTACTTC
TRBV7-9	-	-	TRBJ1-4	CASSLDRINEKLFF	TGTGCCAGCAGCTTAGACAGGATAAATGAAAAACTGTTTTTT
TRBV13	TRBD1	-	TRBJ2-7	CASSLVSGGASHEQYF	TGTGCCAGCAGCTTAGTGTCAGGGGGCGCATCCCACGAGCAGTACTTC
TRBV28	-	once	TRBJ1-2	CASSFRQANYGYTF	TGTGCCAGCAGTTTCCGACAGGCTAACTATGGCTACACCTTC
TRBV4-2	TRBD1	-	TRBJ1-5	CASSQDRTGRQPQHF	TGTGCCAGCAGCCAAGACCGGACAGGAAGACAGCCCCAGCATTTT
TRBV27	TRBD1	-	TRBJ2-2	CATTDRVWTGELFF	TGTGCCACTACGGACAGGGTATGGACCGGGGAGCTGTTTTTT
TRBV4-1	-	-	TRBJ1-5	CASSQDTGLGQPQHF	TGCGCCAGCAGCCAAGATACAGGGCTAGGACAGCCCCAGCATTTT
TRBV28	TRBD1	-	TRBJ1-3	CASTTPEPGQGRYGNTIYF	TGTGCCAGCACAACCCCCGAACCGGGACAGGGCCGATATGGAAACACCATATATTTT
TRBV11-2	TRBD2	-	TRBJ2-2	CASSLPSGGTPNTGELFF	TGTGCCAGCAGCTTACCTAGCGGGGGGACTCCGAACACCGGGGAGCTGTTTTTT
TRBV9	TRBD1	-	TRBJ1-5	CASGDPLDREENSNQPQHF	TGTGCCAGCGGGGACCCTCTCGACAGGGAAGAAAATAGCAATCAGCCCCAGCATTTT
TRBV5-1	-	-	TRBJ1-2	CASSATKGGDGYTF	TGCGCCAGCAGCGCAACCAAGGGAGGTGATGGCTACACCTTC
TRBV6-5	-	-	TRBJ1-2	CASSYVQSYGYTF	TGTGCCAGCAGTTACGTACAGTCCTATGGCTACACCTTC
TRBV3-1/TRBV3-2	TRBD1	-	TRBJ1-5	CASSRGPGQGNQPQHF	TGTGCCAGCAGCCGAGGCCCGGGACAGGGCAATCAGCCCCAGCATTTT
TRBV15	-	-	TRBJ1-2	CATSRDSDSFYGYTF	TGTGCCACCAGCAGAGACTCGGACAGCTTCTATGGCTACACCTTC
TRBV10-2	-	once	TRBJ1-2	CASSAARQWDGYTF	TGCGCCAGCAGTGCGGCGCGACAGTGGGATGGCTACACCTTC
TRBV6-5	-	-	TRBJ1-5	CASSYRGLSNQPQHF	TGTGCCAGCAGTTATAGGGGCTTAAGCAATCAGCCCCAGCATTTT
TRBV9	TRBD2	-	TRBJ2-5	CASSVGGLVPETQYF	TGTGCCAGCAGCGTAGGGGGACTAGTTCCAGAGACCCAGTACTTC
TRBV18	-	-	TRBJ1-2	CASSAEQGLNYGYTF	TGTGCCAGCTCAGCGGAGCAGGGGCTTAACTATGGCTACACCTTC
TRBV5-8	-	-	TRBJ1-5	CASSLVLQPQHF	TGTGCCAGCAGCTTGGTTCTTCAGCCCCAGCATTTT
TRBV12-3/TRBV12-4	-	-	TRBJ1-1	CASTLGNTEAFF	TGTGCCAGCACCCTCGGGAACACTGAAGCTTTCTTT
TRBV10-1	-	few	TRBJ1-4	CASSESRGEWQREKLFF	TGCGCCAGCAGTGAGTCTCGAGGAGAGTGGCAGCGGGAAAAACTGTTTTTT
TRBV30	-	-	TRBJ2-7	CAWSRTALDEQYF	TGTGCCTGGAGTCGGACAGCGTTGGACGAGCAGTACTTC
TRBV30	TRBD1	-	TRBJ2-4	CAWSVGTGNIQYF	TGTGCCTGGAGTGTAGGGACAGGAAACATTCAGTACTTC
TRBV19	-	-	TRBJ1-3	CASTEGGLRNTIYF	TGTGCCAGCACCGAGGGTGGGCTGAGAAACACCATATATTTT